Listed below are T cell receptor beta chains from one sample, sequenced in a study of blood T cells in healthy people across ages. TCRdb itself ran the 5' RACE reads through MiXCR, one entry per CDR3 protein. The sample has 910,000 or so distinct CDR3 sequences; roughly half are singletons. Sequenced material: blood. Receptors originate from a woman between 55 and 75 years old in good health. Each CDR3 is given with its conserved first and last residue. Rows may omit the clone size; those that give it use once, few, many or a size class.

CDR3 length: 16
clone size: once
V gene: TRBV12-3/TRBV12-4
J gene: TRBJ2-1
CDR3 protein: CASSSGIAVSYNEQFF

CDR3 length: 13
clone size: -
V gene: TRBV20-1
J gene: TRBJ1-2
CDR3 protein: CSARANRDYGYTF

CDR3 length: 13
clone size: -
V gene: TRBV12-3/TRBV12-4
J gene: TRBJ2-1
CDR3 protein: CASSLTRDNEQFF

CDR3 length: 15
clone size: few
V gene: TRBV11-2
J gene: TRBJ2-5
CDR3 protein: CASSSGTSFSETQYF

CDR3 length: 14
clone size: few
V gene: TRBV24-1
J gene: TRBJ2-7
CDR3 protein: CATSGEGANREQYF

CDR3 length: 13
clone size: -
V gene: TRBV12-3/TRBV12-4
J gene: TRBJ1-1
CDR3 protein: CASSFYLNTEAFF

CDR3 length: 13
clone size: -
V gene: TRBV30
J gene: TRBJ2-5
CDR3 protein: CAWSVGGQGTQYF

CDR3 length: 13
clone size: -
V gene: TRBV18
J gene: TRBJ2-5
CDR3 protein: CASSLGFMETQYF

CDR3 length: 16
clone size: few
V gene: TRBV12-3/TRBV12-4
J gene: TRBJ2-1
CDR3 protein: CATKSPSSGLYNEQFF

CDR3 length: 13
clone size: -
V gene: TRBV27
J gene: TRBJ2-1
CDR3 protein: CASSLAGDNEQFF

CDR3 length: 14
clone size: few
V gene: TRBV29-1
J gene: TRBJ2-1
CDR3 protein: CSAQRTGSYNEQFF

CDR3 length: 15
clone size: -
V gene: TRBV4-1
J gene: TRBJ2-7
CDR3 protein: CASGPVVGTGDEQYF

CDR3 length: 13
clone size: -
V gene: TRBV6-5
J gene: -
CDR3 protein: CASSDQQGYEQYF

CDR3 length: 16
clone size: -
V gene: TRBV6-2/TRBV6-3
J gene: TRBJ2-7
CDR3 protein: CASSSKSGRGYNEQYF

CDR3 length: 15
clone size: -
V gene: TRBV20-1
J gene: TRBJ2-3
CDR3 protein: CSAPSASGSFDTQYF

CDR3 length: 13
clone size: -
V gene: TRBV12-3/TRBV12-4
J gene: TRBJ1-2
CDR3 protein: CASSAPGIYGYTF

CDR3 length: 15
clone size: many
V gene: TRBV7-2
J gene: TRBJ2-7
CDR3 protein: CASSLGWSGSYEQYF

CDR3 length: 19
clone size: -
V gene: TRBV3-1
J gene: TRBJ2-6
CDR3 protein: CASSQERDGEPAGANVLTF

CDR3 length: 11
clone size: -
V gene: TRBV6-1
J gene: TRBJ1-5
CDR3 protein: CASSDKQPQHF

CDR3 length: 16
clone size: -
V gene: TRBV11-2
J gene: TRBJ2-7
CDR3 protein: CASSLGWGGGPYEQYF

CDR3 length: 16
clone size: -
V gene: TRBV20-1
J gene: TRBJ1-4
CDR3 protein: CSARARDRSTNEKLFF

CDR3 length: 14
clone size: -
V gene: TRBV25-1
J gene: TRBJ1-4
CDR3 protein: CASSGETRNEKLFF

CDR3 length: 16
clone size: -
V gene: TRBV25-1
J gene: TRBJ1-1
CDR3 protein: CASRLTGVGLNTEAFF

CDR3 length: 14
clone size: -
V gene: TRBV7-9
J gene: TRBJ1-5
CDR3 protein: CASGRLGEGQPQHF

CDR3 length: 13
clone size: few
V gene: TRBV7-2
J gene: TRBJ2-7
CDR3 protein: CASRPGGEYEQYF

CDR3 length: 17
clone size: -
V gene: TRBV9
J gene: -
CDR3 protein: CASSVEELGQPQETQYF

CDR3 length: 13
clone size: few
V gene: TRBV28
J gene: TRBJ1-1
CDR3 protein: CASSFRYLGEAFF

CDR3 length: 15
clone size: -
V gene: TRBV10-3
J gene: TRBJ1-2
CDR3 protein: CAISEFGQGDYGYTF

CDR3 length: 15
clone size: -
V gene: TRBV7-9
J gene: TRBJ2-7
CDR3 protein: CAIPSQVGPYNEQYF

CDR3 length: 16
clone size: -
V gene: TRBV4-3
J gene: TRBJ2-7
CDR3 protein: CASSQDRVAGVVEQYF

CDR3 length: 14
clone size: few
V gene: TRBV4-1
J gene: TRBJ2-5
CDR3 protein: CASSGPRGVETQYF

CDR3 length: 15
clone size: -
V gene: TRBV10-3
J gene: TRBJ2-3
CDR3 protein: CAIAKGGGDTDTQYF

CDR3 length: 16
clone size: -
V gene: TRBV12-3/TRBV12-4
J gene: TRBJ2-2
CDR3 protein: CASSFDRVGNTGELFF

CDR3 length: 14
clone size: -
V gene: TRBV20-1
J gene: TRBJ2-7
CDR3 protein: CSAYTGVLAYEQYF

CDR3 length: 17
clone size: -
V gene: TRBV15
J gene: -
CDR3 protein: CATSGPGLAINRYEQYF

CDR3 length: 15
clone size: -
V gene: TRBV29-1
J gene: TRBJ2-5
CDR3 protein: CSLSRDRGLTETQYF

CDR3 length: 20
clone size: -
V gene: TRBV6-1
J gene: TRBJ2-2
CDR3 protein: CASSQQPKSGTSGSIGELFF

CDR3 length: 16
clone size: -
V gene: TRBV5-1
J gene: TRBJ2-4
CDR3 protein: CASSLGDRVAKNIQYF

CDR3 length: 14
clone size: few
V gene: TRBV7-2
J gene: TRBJ1-5
CDR3 protein: CASTRGTGRQPQHF

CDR3 length: 16
clone size: few
V gene: TRBV20-1
J gene: TRBJ2-1
CDR3 protein: CSARPGLSQTYNEQFF

CDR3 length: 13
clone size: -
V gene: TRBV6-5
J gene: TRBJ1-1
CDR3 protein: CASSRGWDTEAFF

CDR3 length: 15
clone size: -
V gene: TRBV6-2/TRBV6-3
J gene: -
CDR3 protein: CASSYSVAGAYEQYF

CDR3 length: 13
clone size: -
V gene: TRBV4-1
J gene: TRBJ2-4
CDR3 protein: CASSQGLEQKKYF

CDR3 length: 16
clone size: -
V gene: TRBV10-3
J gene: TRBJ2-5
CDR3 protein: CAISMTSGRPGETQYF

CDR3 length: 16
clone size: -
V gene: TRBV19
J gene: TRBJ2-1
CDR3 protein: CASSKSTAEHYNEQFF

CDR3 length: 15
clone size: few
V gene: TRBV7-9
J gene: TRBJ2-5
CDR3 protein: CASSLRFGARETQYF

CDR3 length: 14
clone size: -
V gene: TRBV27
J gene: -
CDR3 protein: CASSFFRGGYEQYF

CDR3 length: 11
clone size: -
V gene: TRBV6-2/TRBV6-3
J gene: TRBJ2-3
CDR3 protein: CASSYSNKPYF

CDR3 length: 14
clone size: -
V gene: TRBV11-1
J gene: TRBJ2-1
CDR3 protein: CASNPQGSYNEQFF

CDR3 length: 11
clone size: few
V gene: TRBV4-1
J gene: TRBJ1-2
CDR3 protein: CASSGLYGYTF

CDR3 length: 15
clone size: once
V gene: TRBV3-1
J gene: -
CDR3 protein: CASSQDHGRGNEQYF

CDR3 length: 16
clone size: few
V gene: TRBV6-6
J gene: TRBJ2-2
CDR3 protein: CASKGSGSSGTGELFF